This T cell receptor (beta chain) was documented in a study of blood T cell repertoires in COVID-19. Some clones are missing from TCRdb's copy, which holds only in-frame ones; the method was immunoSEQ multiplex PCR. The repertoire includes around 110,000 clones, under 85% of them detected once, and more than 13% sits in the top ten. This CDR3 contains 16 residues. V lost 4 bases and J lost 0; bases outside the gene matches: 3. Germline V gene data show CDR1 as LGHDT and CDR2 as YNNKEL (reference sequence). The source is a woman aged 55-70 years with acute or convalescent COVID-19. J is TRBJ2-3 and V is TRBV3-1 (or the pseudogene TRBV3-2); 11 bases align to TRBD2. The sequencing sample was made of peripheral blood. This CDR3 is CASSPRTSGSTDTQYF. As DNA, the CDR3 is TGTGCCAGCAGCCCCAGGACTAGCGGGAGCACAGATACGCAGTATTTT.